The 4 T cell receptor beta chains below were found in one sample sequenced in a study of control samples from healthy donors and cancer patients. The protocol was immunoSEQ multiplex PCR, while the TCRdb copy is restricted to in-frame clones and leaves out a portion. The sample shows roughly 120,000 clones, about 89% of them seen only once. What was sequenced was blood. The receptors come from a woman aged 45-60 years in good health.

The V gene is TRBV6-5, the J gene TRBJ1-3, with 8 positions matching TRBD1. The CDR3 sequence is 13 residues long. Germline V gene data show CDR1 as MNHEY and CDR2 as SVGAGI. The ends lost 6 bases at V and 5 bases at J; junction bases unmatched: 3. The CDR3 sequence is CASRGTGRNTIYF. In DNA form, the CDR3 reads TGTGCCAGCAGAGGGACAGGCCGAAACACCATATATTTT.

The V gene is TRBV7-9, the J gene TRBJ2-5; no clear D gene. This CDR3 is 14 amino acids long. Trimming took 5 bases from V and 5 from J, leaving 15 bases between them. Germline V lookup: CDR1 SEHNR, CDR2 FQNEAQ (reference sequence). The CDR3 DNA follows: TGTGCCAGCAGCCCAGTGGATTCGATGGAGACCCAGTACTTC. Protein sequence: CASSPVDSMETQYF.

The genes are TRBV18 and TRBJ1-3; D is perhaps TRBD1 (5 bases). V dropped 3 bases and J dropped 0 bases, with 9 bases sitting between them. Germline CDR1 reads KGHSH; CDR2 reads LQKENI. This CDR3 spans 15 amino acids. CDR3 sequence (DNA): TGTGCCAGCTCACCGATTAGGGGCTCTGGAAACACCATATATTTT. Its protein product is CASSPIRGSGNTIYF.

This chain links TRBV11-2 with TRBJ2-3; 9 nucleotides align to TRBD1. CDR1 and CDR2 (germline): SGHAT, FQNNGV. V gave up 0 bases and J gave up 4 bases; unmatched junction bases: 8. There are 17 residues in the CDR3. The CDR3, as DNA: TGTGCCAGCAGCTTAGAGCTGGGACAGGGTGGCGCAGATACGCAGTATTTT. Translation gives CASSLELGQGGADTQYF.